The source of this T cell receptor (beta chain) is a study of beta chain features in type 1 diabetes. The CDR3 is 12 amino acids. CDR1 is SNHLY, CDR2 FYNNEI, per germline. The ends were cut back, 8 bases at V and 4 bases at J, with 11 bases in the middle. Sorted CD4+ subsets: naive, central memory, regulatory, stem cell-like memory (CD45RO/CCR7/CD25/CD127/CD95/CD27 panel). General study results and limits: Shorter TCRB CDR3s, moderately but significantly so, marked every one of the four CD4+ subsets in Type 1 diabetes patients. It was possible that PCR favored shorter templates, equally so in patients and controls. There was no resolution here of whether HLA type influences TCRB rearrangement.

cDNA synthesis used the whole RNA isolate, giving expressed TCRB sequences. The table came from immunoSEQ multiplex PCR; TCRdb's copy has only in-frame clones and leaves some out. The sample carries 600,000 to 700,000 clones, around 11% recorded once. In regard to this clone: Its antigen is unidentified.

This TCR derives from a man aged 25 to 40 with type 1 diabetes. The sequencing sample was made of naive CD4+ T cells from blood. The chain has TRBV2 and TRBJ1-1, with a weak D call TRBD1 (5 bases). The CDR3 loop is CASLVRGTEAFF. In nucleotides, the CDR3 is TGTGCCAGCCTAGTTAGGGGCACTGAAGCTTTCTTT.